This T cell receptor (beta chain) is from a study of blood T cell repertoires in COVID-19. Overall study: From the United States, Italy and Spain came samples of acute and convalescent COVID-19. T cells, B-cell-depleted T cells, or PBMCs provided the cDNA or gDNA that served as material.

Methods used by the authors: Nucleated cell number was recorded as an estimate derived from reference gene primer amplification. Profiled with immunoSEQ multiplex PCR; TCRdb holds only in-frame clones, not every one. V, J and clone size reflect that table, while D and trimming were determined from the DNA. The sample lists tens of thousands of clones, around 79% occurring once. Per germline, CDR1 KGHDR and CDR2 SFDVKD. Between the trimmed V and J ends, which lost 2 bases and 3 bases, there was a span of 11 bases. The CDR3 runs 15 residues. The chain recombines TRBV24-1 with TRBJ2-3; D might be TRBD1 (6 bases). The sample consisted of peripheral blood. The sequence came from a human donor in a cohort sampled during active COVID-19. CDR3 residues: CATSDSGQSTDTQYF. The CDR3 DNA is TGTGCCACCAGTGATTCCGGACAGAGTACAGATACGCAGTATTTT.